A selection of T cell receptor beta chains follows, all from one sample in a study of blood T cell repertoires in COVID-19. Libraries were prepared by immunoSEQ multiplex PCR; TCRdb keeps only in-frame clonotypes and omits some of them. The sample consists of some 150,000 clones, about 88% of them appearing once. Sequencing was performed on peripheral blood. The receptors here all came from a human donor with acute or convalescent COVID-19. The donor label of this sample is uncertain. Both conserved end residues are part of each CDR3. A D gene is named only where the DNA matches it firmly. Size tells how often a clone was seen (once, few, many) or the class of an expanded clone, and some rows leave it out.

V	size	D	J	DNA	CDR3
TRBV7-7	NA	NA	TRBJ2-7	TGTGCTAGCAGCTTGAATAGGGCGGGGAGCTCCTACGAGCAGTACTTC	CASSLNRAGSSYEQYF
TRBV6-5	NA	NA	TRBJ1-1	TGTGCCAGCAGTTACTCCTGGGGGAGGACTGAAGCTTTCTTT	CASSYSWGRTEAFF
TRBV6-5	many	TRBD1	TRBJ2-7	TGTGCCAGCAGTTTAATTCCGGACAGGGGCTACGAGCAGTACTTC	CASSLIPDRGYEQYF
TRBV20-1	NA	NA	TRBJ2-2	TGCAGTGCTAGTGATAGGGGATACACCGGGGAGCTGTTTTTT	CSASDRGYTGELFF
TRBV6-5	NA	NA	TRBJ1-5	TGTGCCAGCAGGGGGGCCGGTCAGCCCCAGCATTTT	CASRGAGQPQHF
TRBV7-9	NA	NA	TRBJ1-2	TGTGCCAGCAGCCTAGTAGCGGGCAACTATGGCTACACCTTC	CASSLVAGNYGYTF
TRBV7-8	NA	TRBD2	TRBJ2-5	TGTGCCAGCAGCCTCGGGCGGGAGGGCCTAGACTTC	CASSLGREGLDF
TRBV19	once	TRBD2	TRBJ2-3	TGTGCCAGTAGTATAGATTGGAGGGGACTAGCGGGAGGTGATACGCAGTATTTT	CASSIDWRGLAGGDTQYF
TRBV19	NA	NA	TRBJ2-3	TGTGCCAGTAGTATGCCTAGCGGCACAGATACGCAGTATTTT	CASSMPSGTDTQYF
TRBV19	NA	TRBD2	TRBJ2-3	TGTGCCAGCTACGGAACTAGCGGGAGCGCAGATACGCAGTATTTT	CASYGTSGSADTQYF
TRBV29-1	NA	TRBD1	TRBJ1-2	TGCAGCACAACCCAGGGGGCCGCTGGCTACACCTTC	CSTTQGAAGYTF
TRBV5-1	NA	TRBD1	TRBJ1-2	TGCGCCAGCAGCCCCTCCGGGAAGCAGGGGGTGTATGGCTACACCTTC	CASSPSGKQGVYGYTF
TRBV7-2	NA	NA	TRBJ2-3	TGTGCCAGCAGCTTAACGGGAGGGGGCCTCCGCACAGATACGCAGTATTTT	CASSLTGGGLRTDTQYF
TRBV5-5	NA	NA	TRBJ2-7	TGTGCCAGCATCCCCTACGGGAGCTCCTACGAGCAGTACTTC	CASIPYGSSYEQYF
TRBV5-8	NA	TRBD1	TRBJ1-5	TGTGCCAGCAGCGGCGGGACAGGGATAATGAATCAGCCCCAGCATTTT	CASSGGTGIMNQPQHF
TRBV2	NA	NA	TRBJ2-2	TGTGCCAGCAGTGAATGGCTGGACGGGGCCGGGGAGCTGTTTTTT	CASSEWLDGAGELFF
TRBV6-5	NA	TRBD2	TRBJ2-1	TGTGCCAGCACCTCTAGCGGGGGGGTTCGAAATGAGCAGTTCTTC	CASTSSGGVRNEQFF
TRBV6-2/TRBV6-3	NA	NA	TRBJ2-1	TGTGCCAGCAGTGTGGTTTCGGCGGGACCGACCTACAATGAGCAGTTCTTC	CASSVVSAGPTYNEQFF
TRBV2	NA	TRBD2	TRBJ2-1	TGTGCCAGCAGTGAAAGGGGAACCGGGACTAGCGGTTACAATGAGCAGTTCTTC	CASSERGTGTSGYNEQFF
TRBV2	NA	TRBD2	TRBJ2-5	TGTGCCAGCAGACCCAGCGGGGGGGAGGAGACCCAGTACTTC	CASRPSGGEETQYF
TRBV19	NA	TRBD1	TRBJ2-3	TGTGCCAGTGGCCGGGACAGGGGGCCCCCGCAGTATTTT	CASGRDRGPPQYF
TRBV27	NA	NA	TRBJ2-1	TGTGCCAGCAGTTTATATCTACAGGTATCATACAATGAGCAGTTCTTC	CASSLYLQVSYNEQFF
TRBV11-3	NA	TRBD1	TRBJ2-5	TGTGCCAGCAGAACAGGGGGTAAAGAGACCCAGTACTTC	CASRTGGKETQYF
TRBV6-5	NA	TRBD2	TRBJ2-7	TGTGCCAGGGTAGCGGGACACCCCTACGAGCAGTACTTC	CARVAGHPYEQYF
TRBV7-2	NA	NA	TRBJ1-2	TGTGCCAGCAGCTTAAGGGGTCAGGGTTTTTCTAACTATGGCTACACCTTC	CASSLRGQGFSNYGYTF
TRBV6-2/TRBV6-3	NA	NA	TRBJ1-5	TGTGCCAGCAGTGGACAGCTGAATCAGCCCCAGCATTTT	CASSGQLNQPQHF
TRBV5-4	NA	NA	TRBJ1-4	TGTGCCAGCAGCTACGGAGAGGGCGCTAATGAAAAACTGTTTTTT	CASSYGEGANEKLFF
TRBV18	NA	TRBD2	TRBJ2-7	TGTGCCTCCCAGGGGAATAGCGGGGGTGTCGAGCAGTACTTC	CASQGNSGGVEQYF
TRBV6-2/TRBV6-3	NA	NA	TRBJ1-2	TGTGCCAGCAGTTCAAGGGGGTTCGATGGCTACACCTTC	CASSSRGFDGYTF
TRBV11-3	NA	NA	TRBJ1-1	TGTGCCAGCAGCTTAGATCAGGGGATTGCTTTCTTT	CASSLDQGIAFF
TRBV5-1	NA	NA	TRBJ2-3	TGCGCCAGCACGGGGGAAAAGCGGCAATGGGATACGCAGTATTTT	CASTGEKRQWDTQYF
TRBV7-3	NA	TRBD1	TRBJ1-2	TGTGCCAGCAGCCCGACAGGGGGCGCAACGGGCTACACCTTC	CASSPTGGATGYTF
TRBV27	NA	TRBD2	TRBJ2-1	TGTGCCAGCAGTCCGAGCCTAGGACTAGGGAACAATGAGCAGTTCTTC	CASSPSLGLGNNEQFF
TRBV5-1	once	NA	TRBJ1-1	TGCGCCAGCAGCCCGGGACTGAGGGGTAGCACTGAAGCTTTCTTT	CASSPGLRGSTEAFF
TRBV7-2	NA	TRBD1	TRBJ1-2	TGTGCCAGCAGCGTAGACAAACAGGGGGCGGGAGGCTACACCTTC	CASSVDKQGAGGYTF
TRBV5-4	NA	TRBD1	TRBJ1-5	TGTGCCAGCAGCTTGGTAGGCAGGGGGCGCGATCGGGGCAATCAGCCCCAGCATTTT	CASSLVGRGRDRGNQPQHF
TRBV11-1	NA	TRBD2	TRBJ2-1	TGTGCCAGCAAAATAGCGGGGGGCTCTAACAATGAGCAGTTCTTC	CASKIAGGSNNEQFF
TRBV7-2	NA	TRBD1	TRBJ1-2	TGTGCCAGCAGCTTAGGACAGGGGGCTGATGGCTACACCTTC	CASSLGQGADGYTF
TRBV6-2/TRBV6-3	NA	NA	TRBJ2-3	TGTGCCAGCAGTTCCGGACAGACAGATACGCAGTATTTT	CASSSGQTDTQYF
TRBV5-8	NA	NA	TRBJ2-7	TGTGCCAGCAGCACGCGACAGGGTTTGGCGGGGGGCCATTACGAGCAGTACTTC	CASSTRQGLAGGHYEQYF
TRBV28	NA	NA	TRBJ1-2	TGTGCCAGCAGACCCACAGGGACTAACTATGGCTACACCTTC	CASRPTGTNYGYTF
TRBV6-6	NA	NA	TRBJ1-2	TGTGCCAGCAGACAAGAGCAGGGTCCCCACTATGGCTACACCTTC	CASRQEQGPHYGYTF
TRBV28	few	TRBD1	TRBJ1-2	TGTGCCAGCGGCCCTAACCCTGGGACAGGGGGCTATGGCTACACCTTC	CASGPNPGTGGYGYTF